This TCR beta chain is from a study of T cells in tuberculosis. Study-level information: Sequenced TCRs come from CD1B-GMM tetramer-binding T cells.

This CDR3 has 14 residues. Trimming cost V 4 bases and J 2 bases, with 12 bases left between them. Germline V gene lookup returns CDR1 SGHRS and CDR2 YFSETQ. Sorting used thawed, overnight-rested PBMC stained with anti-CD3, a viability dye and GMM-loaded CD1B tetramer. CD1B tetramers were loaded with Rhodococcus equi-derived C32 glucose monomycolate. No alpha-beta pairing information exists for these sequences. Sequencing was performed with immunoSEQ multiplex PCR; in TCRdb, only in-frame clones are kept and a portion is missing. Of 80,000 to 100,000 clones detected, approximately 90% appear once; the ten largest clones hold around 2%.

J is TRBJ2-5 and V is TRBV5-1; D perhaps matches TRBD1 (6 bases). Sequenced material: CD1b-GMM tetramer-negative cells sorted from PBMCs. This TCR came from an adult woman with latent tuberculosis. This chain's CDR3 is CASSPFTGQETQYF. The CDR3 DNA follows: TGCGCCAGCAGCCCCTTCACAGGGCAAGAGACCCAGTACTTC.